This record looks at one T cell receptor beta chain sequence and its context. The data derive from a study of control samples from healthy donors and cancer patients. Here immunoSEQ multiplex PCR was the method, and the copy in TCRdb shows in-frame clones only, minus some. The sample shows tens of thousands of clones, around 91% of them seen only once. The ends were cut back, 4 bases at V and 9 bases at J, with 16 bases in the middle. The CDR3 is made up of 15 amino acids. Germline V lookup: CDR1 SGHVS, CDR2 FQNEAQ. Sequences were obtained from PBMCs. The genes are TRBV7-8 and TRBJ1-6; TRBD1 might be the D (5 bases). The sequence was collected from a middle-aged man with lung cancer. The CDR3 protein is CASSWGLIMGSPLHF. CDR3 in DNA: TGTGCCAGCAGCTGGGGACTTATCATGGGTTCACCCCTCCACTTT. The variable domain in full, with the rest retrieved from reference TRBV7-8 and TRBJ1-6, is GAGVSQSPRYKVAKRGQDVALRCDPISGHVSLFWYQQALGQGPEFLTYFQNEAQLDKSGLPSDRFFAERPEGSVSTLKIQRTQQEDSAVYLCASSWGLIMGSPLHFGNGTRLTVT.